This T cell receptor (beta chain) was retrieved from a study of control samples from healthy donors and cancer patients. The germline V gene has CDR1 ENHRY and CDR2 SYGVKD. The V end was cut by 6 bases, the J end by 3 bases, with 14 bases between. The CDR3 extends over 15 amino acids. Sequencing was performed with immunoSEQ multiplex PCR; in TCRdb, only in-frame clones are kept and a portion is missing. This table holds approximately 70,000 clones, about four fifths found once. The sequenced sample consisted of blood. The V gene is TRBV10-3, the J gene TRBJ2-2; no firm D call. The receptor was derived from a man aged 45-65 years in good health. CDR3 sequence: CAISWAWWDTGELFF. The CDR3 DNA follows: TGTGCCATCAGCTGGGCCTGGTGGGACACCGGGGAGCTGTTTTTT.